The sample holds a few counts of the clone carrying this T cell receptor beta chain. V was pared by 5 bases and J by 0 bases, with 11 bases between. Looked up from germline, CDR1 is SGHTA and CDR2 is FQGNSA. There are 14 residues in the CDR3. Assay: immunoSEQ multiplex PCR; the TCRdb copy retains only in-frame clones and omits some. The table lists under 300,000 clones, approximately 80% of them singletons. The data belong to a study of control samples from healthy donors and cancer patients. Sequenced material: PBMCs. The TCR comes from a woman aged 60-75 years with lung cancer. The chain recombines TRBV7-2 with TRBJ2-7; no clear D. The CDR3 loop reads CASSPRLSSYEQYF. Here the CDR3 DNA reads TGTGCCAGCAGCCCCCGGCTGAGCTCCTACGAGCAGTACTTC.